This TCR beta chain is drawn from a study of CD8 T cells in ankylosing spondylitis. By quantitative 5'-RACE with molecular barcodes, the TCR beta libraries were made. MiXCR, applied by TCRdb to the 5' RACE reads, yields one record per CDR3 protein. This sample yields some 130,000 distinct CDR3 sequences, of which 5.5% to 7.5% are seen a single time; around 12% belongs to the top ten. Germline lookup yields CDR1 SGHRS and CDR2 YFSETQ. CDR3 size: 13 residues. The junction had 2 bases not matched to a gene; V was cut back by 4 bases and J by 4 bases. There are many counts of this clonotype. Its antigen is unknown. Overall study findings and caveats: Clones tied to disease were said to be significantly enriched in matched ankylosing spondylitis synovial fluid. A CD8+ phenotype characterized the disease-linked clones, which were relatively rare in peripheral blood. Prior work had noted some motif variants in reactive arthritis blood and synovial fluid.

Sequenced material: blood, either unsorted or a sorted T cell fraction (not recorded which). The gene calls are TRBV5-1 and TRBJ2-1, with 7 bases identical to TRBD1. The clonotype originates from a female donor with ankylosing spondylitis or in good health (not recorded which). This chain's CDR3 is CASSPDRYNEQFF. The CDR3 region has the DNA TGCGCCAGCAGCCCGGACAGGTACAATGAGCAGTTCTTC.